The sequence of this T cell receptor (beta chain) was determined in a study of neurological immune-mediated disorders. General study findings and limits: The highest TCR clonal expansion occurred in HTLV-1-associated myelopathy; multiple sclerosis fell below healthy controls.

This clonotype was counted ten times or more. No antigen is known for it. The cDNA came from 5'RACE with 10-nucleotide random UMIs. Sequencing of 15-18 subjects in each run yielded over 190 million TCR-beta sequences. TCRdb used MiXCR to reprocess the 5' RACE reads, holding one entry per CDR3 protein. The repertoire consists of roughly 50,000 distinct CDR3 sequences, with roughly 23% occurring once and the leading ten covering roughly 25%. From germline, CDR1 is LGHDT and CDR2 YNNKEL (reference sequence). V gave up 4 bases and J gave up 4 bases; unmatched junction bases: 8. This CDR3 has 16 amino acids.

The genes are TRBV3-1 and TRBJ2-5; TRBD2 agrees at 11 bases. The specimen was PBMCs. This clonotype originated in a woman aged 70-85 years in good health. The CDR3: CASSRSLAGGRETQYF. CDR3 DNA sequence: TGTGCCAGCAGCCGGTCTCTAGCGGGAGGACGAGAGACCCAGTACTTC.